One T cell receptor (beta chain) is described in this entry. Germline CDR1 MNHEY, CDR2 SVGAGI. The CDR3 is 15 amino acids. V dropped 4 bases and J dropped 0 bases, with 7 bases sitting between them. Here immunoSEQ multiplex PCR was the method, and the copy in TCRdb shows in-frame clones only, minus some. The sample consists of 150,000 or so clones, over 75% of them appearing once. This entry belongs to a study of control samples from healthy donors and cancer patients. This receptor was taken from a man aged 35 to 55 in good health. The rearrangement links TRBV6-5 to TRBJ1-6, with D possibly matching TRBD1 (5 bases). Sequences were obtained from blood. CDR3 residues: CASSSTASYNSPLHF. The CDR3 DNA is TGTGCCAGCAGTTCGACAGCCTCCTATAATTCACCCCTCCACTTT.